This T cell receptor (beta chain) is drawn from a study of graft-versus-host responses after intestinal transplantation. Study results and caveats: The marrow of recipients harbored GvH clones, and ileum or blood showed some of them first.

Clones were read by immunoSEQ multiplex PCR, and TCRdb kept only the in-frame ones, dropping some. Here the sample spans some 64,000 clones, 90% to 95% being singletons. Remarks on this clone: Its specificity is unknown.

The germline V and J ends were trimmed by 0 bases and 3 bases, with 8 bases remaining between them. The CDR3 length is 14 residues. CDR1 and CDR2 (germline): MRHNA, SNTAGT. This receptor was taken from a human donor who was the organ donor for an intestinal transplant. This chain links TRBV6-4 with TRBJ1-1, with a possible D match to TRBD1 (6 bases). The material sequenced was unstimulated CD8+ T cells sorted from spleen or lymph node cells, taken before transplant. The CDR3 DNA sequence: TGTGCCAGCAGTGACTCGCCAGGGGACACTGAAGCTTTCTTT. Protein: CASSDSPGDTEAFF.